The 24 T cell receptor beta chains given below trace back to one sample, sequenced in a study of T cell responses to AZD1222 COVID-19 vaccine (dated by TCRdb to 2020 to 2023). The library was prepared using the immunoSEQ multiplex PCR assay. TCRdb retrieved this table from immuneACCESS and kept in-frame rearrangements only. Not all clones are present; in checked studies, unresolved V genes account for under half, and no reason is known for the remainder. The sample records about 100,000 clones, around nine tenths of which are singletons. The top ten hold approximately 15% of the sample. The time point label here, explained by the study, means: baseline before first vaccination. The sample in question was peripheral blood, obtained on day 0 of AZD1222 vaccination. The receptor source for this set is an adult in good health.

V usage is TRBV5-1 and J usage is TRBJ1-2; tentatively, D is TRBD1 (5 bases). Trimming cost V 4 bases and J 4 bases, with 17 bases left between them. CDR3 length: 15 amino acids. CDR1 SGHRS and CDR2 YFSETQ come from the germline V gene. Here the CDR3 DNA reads TGCGCCAGCAGCGCTATTCAGGGTCAAGGCTATGGCTACACCTTC. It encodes CASSAIQGQGYGYTF.

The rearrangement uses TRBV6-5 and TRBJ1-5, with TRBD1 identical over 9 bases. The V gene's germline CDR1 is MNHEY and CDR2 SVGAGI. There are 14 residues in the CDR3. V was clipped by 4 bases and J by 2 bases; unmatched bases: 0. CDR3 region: CASSWTGGNQPQHF. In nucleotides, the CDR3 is TGTGCCAGCAGTTGGACAGGGGGCAATCAGCCCCAGCATTTT.

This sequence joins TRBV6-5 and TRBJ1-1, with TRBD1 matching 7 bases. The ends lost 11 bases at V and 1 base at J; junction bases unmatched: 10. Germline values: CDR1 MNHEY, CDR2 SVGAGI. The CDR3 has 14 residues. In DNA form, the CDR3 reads TGTGCCGTCCGACGGACAGGACAGAACACTGAAGCTTTCTTT. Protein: CAVRRTGQNTEAFF.

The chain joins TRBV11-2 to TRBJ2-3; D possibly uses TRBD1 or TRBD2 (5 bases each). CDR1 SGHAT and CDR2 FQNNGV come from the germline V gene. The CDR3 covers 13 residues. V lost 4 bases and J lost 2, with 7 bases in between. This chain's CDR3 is CASSSGTTDTQYF. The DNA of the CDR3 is TGTGCCAGCAGCTCCGGGACCACAGATACGCAGTATTTT.

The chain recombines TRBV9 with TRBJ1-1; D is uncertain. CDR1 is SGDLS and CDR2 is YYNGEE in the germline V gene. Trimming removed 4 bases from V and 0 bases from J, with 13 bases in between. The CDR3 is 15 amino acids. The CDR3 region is CASSKSTTMNTEAFF. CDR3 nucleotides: TGTGCCAGCAGCAAATCGACAACTATGAACACTGAAGCTTTCTTT.

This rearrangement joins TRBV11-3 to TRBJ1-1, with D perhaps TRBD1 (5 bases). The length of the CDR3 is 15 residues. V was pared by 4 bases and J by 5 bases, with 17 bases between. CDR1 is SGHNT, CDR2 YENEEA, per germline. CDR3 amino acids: CASSSVMRGGTEAFF. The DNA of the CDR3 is TGTGCCAGCAGCTCCGTGATGAGGGGAGGTACTGAAGCTTTCTTT.

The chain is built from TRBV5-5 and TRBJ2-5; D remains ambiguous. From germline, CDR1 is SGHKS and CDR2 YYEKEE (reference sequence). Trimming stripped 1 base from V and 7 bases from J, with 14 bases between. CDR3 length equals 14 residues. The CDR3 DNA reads TGTGCCAGCAGCTTGTCGAGATGGGATCGGACCCAGTACTTC. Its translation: CASSLSRWDRTQYF.

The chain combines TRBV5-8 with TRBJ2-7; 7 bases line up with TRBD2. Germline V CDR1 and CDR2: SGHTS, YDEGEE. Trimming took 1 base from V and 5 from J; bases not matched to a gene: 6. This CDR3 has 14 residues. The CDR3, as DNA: TGTGCCAGCAGCTTGCCGGGGGGAGCCCACGAGCAGTACTTC. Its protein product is CASSLPGGAHEQYF.

The CDR3 here is CASSPTGFSNQPQHF. CDR3 DNA: TGTGCCAGCAGCCCCACAGGGTTTAGCAATCAGCCCCAGCATTTT. The gene calls are TRBV6-5 and TRBJ1-5; perhaps TRBD1 as D (6 bases). V lost 6 bases to trimming and J lost 0 bases, with 12 bases between them. Germline loops: CDR1 MNHEY, CDR2 SVGAGI. The CDR3 covers 15 residues.

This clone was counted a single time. CDR3 sequence reads: CASSVGTPASPLHF. CDR3 in DNA: TGTGCCAGCAGCGTAGGGACCCCGGCTTCACCCCTCCACTTT. The chain combines TRBV9 with TRBJ1-6; D not resolved. This CDR3 region has 14 residues. Trimming cost V 0 bases and J 9 bases, with 10 bases left between them. The V gene's germline CDR1 is SGDLS and CDR2 YYNGEE.

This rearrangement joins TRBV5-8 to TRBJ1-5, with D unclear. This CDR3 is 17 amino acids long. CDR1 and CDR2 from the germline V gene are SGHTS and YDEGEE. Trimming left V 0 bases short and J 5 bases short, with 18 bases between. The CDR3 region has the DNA TGTGCCAGCAGCTTGGTGGTCCAGGCTTTGTCGGATCAGCCCCAGCATTTT. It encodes CASSLVVQALSDQPQHF.

The DNA for the CDR3 is TGTGCCAGCAGTGAAGCCTGGGAGGGGTTAGCCACAAAATACGAGCAGTACTTC. This sequence encodes CASSEAWEGLATKYEQYF. V gene TRBV6-1 combines with J gene TRBJ2-7; 7 bases align to TRBD2. Germline V gene sequence: CDR1 MNHNS, CDR2 SASEGT. V shed 0 bases and J 4 bases; nucleotides not matched to a gene: 15. The CDR3 spans 18 residues.

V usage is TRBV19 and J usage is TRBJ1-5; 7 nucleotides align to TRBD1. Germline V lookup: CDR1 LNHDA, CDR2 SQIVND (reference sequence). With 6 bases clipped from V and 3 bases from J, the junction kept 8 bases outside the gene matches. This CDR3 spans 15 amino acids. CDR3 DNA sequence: TGTGCCAGTAGACAGGGGTGGGGTAACAATCAGCCCCAGCATTTT. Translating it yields CASRQGWGNNQPQHF.

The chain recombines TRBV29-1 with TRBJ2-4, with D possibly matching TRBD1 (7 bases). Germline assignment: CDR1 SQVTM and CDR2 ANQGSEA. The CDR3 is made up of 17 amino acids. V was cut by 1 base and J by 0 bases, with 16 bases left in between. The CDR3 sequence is CSVEGGQPGLAKNIQYF. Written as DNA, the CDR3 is TGCAGCGTTGAAGGGGGACAGCCGGGACTAGCCAAAAACATTCAGTACTTC.

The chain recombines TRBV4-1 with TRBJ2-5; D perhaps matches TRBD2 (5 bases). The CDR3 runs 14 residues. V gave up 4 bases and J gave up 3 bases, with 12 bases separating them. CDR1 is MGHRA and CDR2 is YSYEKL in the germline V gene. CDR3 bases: TGCGCCAGCAGCCCAGGACTGATTAAAGAGACCCAGTACTTC. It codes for CASSPGLIKETQYF.

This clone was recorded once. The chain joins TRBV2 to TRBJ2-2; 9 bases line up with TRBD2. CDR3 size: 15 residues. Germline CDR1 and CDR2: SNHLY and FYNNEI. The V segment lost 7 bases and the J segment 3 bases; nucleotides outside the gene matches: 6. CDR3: CASNAGGPDTGELFF. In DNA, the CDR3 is TGTGCCAGCAACGCGGGGGGGCCGGACACCGGGGAGCTGTTTTTT. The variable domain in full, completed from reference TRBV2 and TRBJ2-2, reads EPEVTQTPSHQVTQMGQEVILRCVPISNHLYFYWYRQILGQKVEFLVSFYNNEISEKSEIFDDQFSVERPDGSNFTLKIRSTKLEDSAMYFCASNAGGPDTGELFFGEGSRLTVL.

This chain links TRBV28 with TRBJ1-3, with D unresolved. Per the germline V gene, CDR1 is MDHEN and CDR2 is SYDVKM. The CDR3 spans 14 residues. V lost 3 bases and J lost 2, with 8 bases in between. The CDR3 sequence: CASSLMSPGNTIYF. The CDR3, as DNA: TGTGCCAGCAGTTTGATGAGTCCTGGAAACACCATATATTTT.

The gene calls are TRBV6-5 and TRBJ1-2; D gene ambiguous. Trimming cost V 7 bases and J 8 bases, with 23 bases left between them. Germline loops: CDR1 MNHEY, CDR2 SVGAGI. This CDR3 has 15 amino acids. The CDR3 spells CASTLPREGLPGYTF. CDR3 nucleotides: TGTGCCAGCACCCTACCCCGAGAGGGTCTCCCAGGCTACACCTTC.

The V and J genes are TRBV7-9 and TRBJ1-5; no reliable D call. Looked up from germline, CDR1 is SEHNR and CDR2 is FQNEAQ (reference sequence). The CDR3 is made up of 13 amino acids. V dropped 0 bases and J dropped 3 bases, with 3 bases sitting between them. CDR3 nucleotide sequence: TGTGCCAGCAGCTTAGCGCTCAATCAGCCCCAGCATTTT. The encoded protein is CASSLALNQPQHF.

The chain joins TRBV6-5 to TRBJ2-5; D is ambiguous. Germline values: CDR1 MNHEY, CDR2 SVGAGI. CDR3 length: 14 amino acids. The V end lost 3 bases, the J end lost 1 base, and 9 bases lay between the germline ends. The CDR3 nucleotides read TGTGCCAGCAGTTATTTGGCGTTCCAAGAGACCCAGTACTTC. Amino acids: CASSYLAFQETQYF.

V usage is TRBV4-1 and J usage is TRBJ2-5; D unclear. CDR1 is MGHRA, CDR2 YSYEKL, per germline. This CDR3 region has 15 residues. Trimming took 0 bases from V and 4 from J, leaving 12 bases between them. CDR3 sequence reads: CASSQDQQRVETQYF. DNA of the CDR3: TGCGCCAGCAGCCAAGATCAGCAAAGGGTAGAGACCCAGTACTTC.

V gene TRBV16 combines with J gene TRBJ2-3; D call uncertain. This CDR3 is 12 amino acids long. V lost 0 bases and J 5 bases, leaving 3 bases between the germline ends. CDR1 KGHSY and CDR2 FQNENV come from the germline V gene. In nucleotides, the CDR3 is TGTGCCAGCAGCCAATCGAGAGATACGCAGTATTTT. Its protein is CASSQSRDTQYF.

As DNA, the CDR3 is TGTGCCAGCAGTTTTCCAGGGTATGGCTACACCTTC. It is translated as CASSFPGYGYTF. The rearrangement uses TRBV27 and TRBJ1-2; possibly TRBD1 for D (5 bases). The CDR3 is 12 amino acids. Per the germline V gene, CDR1 is MNHEY and CDR2 is SMNVEV (reference sequence). The germline V and J ends were trimmed by 3 bases and 5 bases, with 7 bases remaining between them.

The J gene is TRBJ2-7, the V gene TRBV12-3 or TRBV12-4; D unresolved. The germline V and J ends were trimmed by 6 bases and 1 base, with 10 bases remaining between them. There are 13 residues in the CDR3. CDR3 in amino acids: CASRGRGSYEQYF. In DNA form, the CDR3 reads TGTGCCAGCAGGGGAAGAGGTTCCTACGAGCAGTACTTC.